This entry lists 32 T cell receptor beta chains sequenced from one sample in a study of T cell repertoires in cytomegalovirus infection. A single record per CDR3 protein comes from TCRdb applying MiXCR to the reads. The sample contains some 600,000 distinct CDR3 sequences, approximately 25% of which appear only once. Sequenced sample: CD8+ T cells from PBMCs. The receptors come from a human donor in good health (CMV status not recorded). Some clones in this sample may be carry-over from other donors' samples.

This clonotype was detected once. A read error may produce the germline difference seen at one junction end. The CDR3 DNA follows: TGTGGCAGCAGTTACGAGCAGTACTTC. As protein: CGSSYEQYF. The V gene is TRBV2, the J gene TRBJ2-7; D remains unclear. Germline V gene data show CDR1 as SNHLY and CDR2 as FYNNEI. The CDR3 loop spans 9 amino acids.

The chain employs TRBV5-6 and TRBJ2-5; 9 bases fit TRBD2. This CDR3 region has 16 residues. V lost 1 base and J lost 3; bases outside the gene matches: 7. CDR1 and CDR2 (germline): SGHDT, YYEEEE. This CDR3 is CASSLKSGGTKETQYF. The CDR3 DNA is TGTGCCAGCAGCTTGAAGAGCGGGGGGACAAAAGAGACCCAGTACTTC.

This clonotype was picked up many times. The chain combines TRBV7-9 with TRBJ1-3, with no clear D. Between the trimmed V and J ends, which lost 4 bases and 3 bases, there was a span of 13 bases. In germline, CDR1 is SEHNR, CDR2 FQNEAQ (reference sequence). The CDR3 spans 15 residues. In DNA, the CDR3 is TGTGCCAGCAGCTCCGGCGGCCTGATTGGAAACACCATATATTTT. As protein: CASSSGGLIGNTIYF.

This sequence joins TRBV20-1 and TRBJ1-1; weak D call: TRBD1 (6 bases). Germline CDR1 is DFQATT and CDR2 is SNEGSKA (reference sequence). Trimming shortened V by 0 bases and J by 7 bases, and 18 bases separated the two germline ends. The CDR3 totals 15 residues. CDR3 coding DNA: TGCAGTGCTAGAGATCGCAGGGGCGCGATGGTTGAAGCTTTCTTT. Amino acids: CSARDRRGAMVEAFF.

This clonotype was detected only a few times. The V call is TRBV7-9, the J call TRBJ1-1; D gene unclear. The length of the CDR3 is 14 residues. The V and J ends lost 5 bases and 1 base respectively, with 11 bases between them. Germline CDR1 and CDR2: SEHNR and FQNEAQ (reference sequence). In DNA form, the CDR3 reads TGTGCCAGCAGCGAGACTCGTGGGAACACTGAAGCTTTCTTT. It specifies CASSETRGNTEAFF.

The V gene is TRBV29-1, the J gene TRBJ1-1, with no clear D. V dropped 4 bases and J dropped 1 base, with 4 bases sitting between them. Germline V gene lookup returns CDR1 SQVTM and CDR2 ANQGSEA. This CDR3 has 11 amino acids. In DNA form, the CDR3 reads TGCAGCGTTGGGAAGAACACTGAAGCTTTCTTT. This translates into CSVGKNTEAFF.

This clonotype was counted ten times or more. The CDR3 region has the DNA TGTGCCAGCAGTCCGGTTGGACAGAACTATGGCTACACCTTC. This codes for CASSPVGQNYGYTF. The genes are TRBV28 and TRBJ1-2; a possible D gene is TRBD1 (6 bases). The V end was cut by 5 bases, the J end by 2 bases, with 12 bases between. There are 14 residues in the CDR3. The germline V gene has CDR1 MDHEN and CDR2 SYDVKM.

This clonotype was counted only a few times. The chain couples TRBV6-6 to TRBJ1-2, with no clear D. In germline, CDR1 is MNHNY, CDR2 SVGAGI (reference sequence). Trimming left V 6 bases short and J 3 bases short, with 17 bases between. The CDR3 runs to 15 residues. CDR3 region: CASSHALFQDYGYTF. DNA of the CDR3: TGTGCCAGCAGCCACGCCTTATTCCAGGACTATGGCTACACCTTC.

A few counts support this clonotype. The gene calls are TRBV28 and TRBJ1-2; D remains unclear. CDR3 length: 13 amino acids. Germline V lookup: CDR1 MDHEN, CDR2 SYDVKM. V lost 3 bases, J lost 6 bases, and 11 bases lay in between. The CDR3 bases are TGTGCCAGCAGTTTGGATAGCGGCAATGGCTACACCTTC. Encoded protein: CASSLDSGNGYTF.

CDR3 nucleotides: TGCAGTGCCCGCCCACAGAACACCGGGGAGCTGTTTTTT. This translates into CSARPQNTGELFF. The gene calls are TRBV20-1 and TRBJ2-2; D remains ambiguous. This CDR3 is built from 13 residues. Germline V lookup: CDR1 DFQATT, CDR2 SNEGSKA (reference sequence). Trimming shortened V by 6 bases and J by 1 base, and 9 bases separated the two germline ends.

The rearrangement links TRBV27 to TRBJ2-3; D may correspond to TRBD1 or TRBD2 (5 bases each). V was clipped by 3 bases and J by 2 bases, with 9 bases between them. The CDR3 loop spans 14 amino acids. Germline V gives CDR1 MNHEY, CDR2 SMNVEV (reference sequence). CDR3 bases: TGTGCCAGCAGTTTCGGGACCATCACAGATACGCAGTATTTT. This translates into CASSFGTITDTQYF.

To note about this clonotype: With a much larger clone just one base away, this may be a read error. V is TRBV14 and J is TRBJ2-3, with D hard to call. Trimming left V 0 bases short and J 4 bases short, with 14 bases between. The CDR3 extends over 16 amino acids. Per germline, CDR1 SGHDN and CDR2 FVKESK. CDR3 protein: CASSQEEVARSDTQYF. DNA of the CDR3: TGTGCCAGCAGCCAAGAAGAGGTGGCGAGGTCAGATACGCAGTATTTT.

V usage is TRBV25-1 and J usage is TRBJ1-2, with TRBD1 identical over 8 bases. CDR1 MGHDK and CDR2 SYGVNS come from the germline V gene. CDR3 length: 16 residues. V trimming: 1 base; J trimming: 6 bases; junction bases outside the gene matches: 10. CDR3 sequence: CASSESGWQGADGYTF. CDR3 DNA: TGTGCCAGCAGTGAATCTGGTTGGCAGGGGGCGGATGGCTACACCTTC.

This clonotype was seen at least ten times. The CDR3 sequence: CASSGGTGKGQPQHF. In nucleotides, the CDR3 is TGTGCCAGCAGCGGTGGGACAGGGAAAGGTCAGCCCCAGCATTTT. This chain uses TRBV7-9 with TRBJ1-5, with 9 bases that match TRBD1. Losses at the gene ends were 5 bases for V and 6 bases for J; bases not matched to a gene: 8. CDR3 length equals 15 residues. The germline V gene has CDR1 SEHNR and CDR2 FQNEAQ (reference sequence).

Only a few counts were recorded for this clonotype. V and J are TRBV24-1 and TRBJ2-1, with D perhaps TRBD2 (6 bases). This CDR3 has 13 amino acids. Trimming cost V 4 bases and J 4 bases, with 7 bases left between them. Germline assignment: CDR1 KGHDR and CDR2 SFDVKD. For the CDR3, the DNA is TGTGCCACCAGTGAGGGGGGATACAATGAGCAGTTCTTC. This translates into CATSEGGYNEQFF.

This clonotype appeared many times. V gene TRBV7-9 combines with J gene TRBJ2-5, with a tentative D call TRBD1 (6 bases). Trimming took off 7 bases at V and 7 bases at J, with 22 bases between the two ends. CDR1 SEHNR and CDR2 FQNEAQ come from the germline V gene (reference sequence). The CDR3 consists of 15 residues. The CDR3 nucleotides read TGTGCCAGCACCGAACAGGGTCTGACGAGAATGACCCAGTACTTC. As protein: CASTEQGLTRMTQYF.

This clonotype has only a few counts. V gene TRBV19 combines with J gene TRBJ2-1, with 9 bases matching TRBD1. Losses at the gene ends were 5 bases for V and 8 bases for J; bases not matched to a gene: 4. The V gene's germline CDR1 is LNHDA and CDR2 SQIVND (reference sequence). The CDR3 length is 13 residues. In nucleotides, the CDR3 is TGTGCCAGTAGTTTTGGACAGGGGTATGAGCAGTTCTTC. Amino acid sequence: CASSFGQGYEQFF.

This clonotype has ten or more counts. This chain uses TRBV20-1 with TRBJ1-1; 7 nucleotides align to TRBD1. Germline loops: CDR1 DFQATT, CDR2 SNEGSKA (reference sequence). With 6 bases clipped from V and 0 bases from J, the junction kept 4 bases outside the gene matches. The length of the CDR3 is 13 residues. The CDR3 region has the DNA TGCAGTGCCCGGGACAGCCTGAACACTGAAGCTTTCTTT. This sequence encodes CSARDSLNTEAFF.

This clonotype was recorded a few times. The gene calls are TRBV6-2 or TRBV6-3 and TRBJ2-1, with 7 bases fitting TRBD2. Germline loops: CDR1 MNHEY, CDR2 SVGEGT. V was pared by 7 bases and J by 2 bases, with 8 bases of the junction left unmatched. The CDR3 loop spans 15 amino acids. The CDR3 region has the DNA TGTGCCAGCACCTGGAGTGGGGGGGCCTACAATGAGCAGTTCTTC. Translated, it gives CASTWSGGAYNEQFF.

A few counts support this clonotype. The rearrangement joins TRBV7-9 to TRBJ2-7; no clear D gene. The CDR3 has 13 residues. Per the germline V gene, CDR1 is SEHNR and CDR2 is FQNEAQ (reference sequence). The V and J ends lost 4 bases and 6 bases respectively, with 13 bases between them. CDR3 loop: CASSSVGKPEQYF. The DNA of the CDR3 is TGTGCCAGCAGCTCCGTGGGGAAACCCGAGCAGTACTTC.

In this sample, this clonotype turned up a few times. The CDR3 nucleotides read TGTGCCAGCAGTTTAAGGTCGCCAGGGGATGGCGGCTATGGCTACACCTTC. The encoded protein is CASSLRSPGDGGYGYTF. The rearrangement links TRBV27 to TRBJ1-2; D might be TRBD1 (6 bases). CDR1 MNHEY and CDR2 SMNVEV come from the germline V gene (reference sequence). This CDR3 spans 17 amino acids. Trimming took off 2 bases at V and 4 bases at J, with 20 bases between the two ends.

There are a few counts of this clonotype. The rearrangement links TRBV12-3 or TRBV12-4 to TRBJ1-2; D is unresolved. V lost 8 bases to trimming and J lost 6 bases, with 16 bases between them. This CDR3 is 13 amino acids long. CDR3 region: CASSYGILDGYTF. The CDR3 DNA follows: TGTGCCAGCTCCTACGGGATTCTTGATGGCTACACCTTC.

Notes on this clonotype: One base away lies a much larger clone, so this may be a sequencing read error. The chain's CDR3 is CASWRLSSKNTEAFF. In nucleotides, the CDR3 is TGTGCCAGCTGGCGCCTCAGCTCTAAGAACACTGAAGCTTTCTTT. V is TRBV7-2 and J is TRBJ1-1; no definite D call. The CDR3 has 15 amino acids. Germline CDR1 is SGHTA and CDR2 is FQGNSA. The germline V and J ends were trimmed by 8 bases and 1 base, with 17 bases remaining between them.

This chain connects TRBV7-9 to TRBJ1-2; no reliable D call. Germline CDR1 and CDR2: SEHNR and FQNEAQ (reference sequence). CDR3 length: 12 amino acids. V lost 5 bases and J lost 2, with 6 bases in between. The DNA for the CDR3 is TGTGCCAGCAGCCCCCAGAACTATGGCTACACCTTC. Amino acids: CASSPQNYGYTF.

In its sample, this clonotype was seen many times. The chain employs TRBV12-3 or TRBV12-4 and TRBJ2-1, with 7 bases identical to TRBD1. The V gene end was trimmed by 5 bases and the J gene end by 8 bases; junction bases not matched to a gene: 6. The CDR3 has 13 residues. CDR3 sequence (DNA): TGTGCCAGCAGTCCGGACAGGACGGATGAGCAGTTCTTC. Its translation is CASSPDRTDEQFF.

The chain carries TRBV2 and TRBJ2-2, with 9 bases identical to TRBD1. Germline assignment: CDR1 SNHLY and CDR2 FYNNEI. The CDR3 extends over 16 amino acids. Germline trimming cut 4 bases from V and 4 bases from J; bases unmatched to any gene: 7. CDR3: CASSGGTGMATGELFF. For the CDR3, the DNA is TGTGCCAGCAGTGGAGGGACAGGGATGGCCACCGGGGAGCTGTTTTTT.

This clonotype was observed a handful of times. V gene TRBV7-9 combines with J gene TRBJ2-1; 8 nucleotides agree with TRBD1. The germline V gene encodes CDR1 SEHNR and CDR2 FQNEAQ (reference sequence). The trim removed 5 bases at V and 0 bases at J, leaving 6 bases unmatched. The CDR3 totals 16 residues. The DNA for the CDR3 is TGTGCCAGCAGCCCAGGGACAGGTGGCTCCTACAATGAGCAGTTCTTC. Protein product: CASSPGTGGSYNEQFF.

This clonotype was seen only a few times. V is TRBV27 and J is TRBJ1-3; D is unclear. Trimming removed 5 bases from V and 0 bases from J, with 8 bases in between. The V gene's germline CDR1 is MNHEY and CDR2 SMNVEV (reference sequence). CDR3 length equals 14 residues. The CDR3 spells CASSNSLSGNTIYF. Written as DNA, the CDR3 is TGTGCCAGCAGTAACAGTCTCTCTGGAAACACCATATATTTT.

Points on this clonotype: One junction end does not reproduce the germline sequence, and a read error may be involved. V is TRBV28 and J is TRBJ2-6; D might be TRBD1 (5 bases). Germline-derived CDR1 and CDR2 are MDHEN and SYDVKM. The CDR3 covers 14 residues. This CDR3 reads CASSLRAGASVLTF. In DNA form, the CDR3 reads TGTGCCAGCAGTTTAAGGGCTGGGGCCAGCGTCCTGACTTTC.

This clonotype turned up a few times. V and J are TRBV12-3 or TRBV12-4 and TRBJ1-2; unclear D gene. The CDR3 runs to 12 residues. V shed 2 bases and J shed 12 bases, with 13 bases lying between them. The CDR3 nucleotides are TGTGCCAGCAGTTTACGGACCCTATCCCACACCTTC. Translation: CASSLRTLSHTF.

A few counts support this clonotype. The rearrangement joins TRBV12-3 or TRBV12-4 to TRBJ2-1; TRBD1 aligns across 8 bases. J was trimmed by 7 bases and V by 10 bases; bases with no gene match: 6. The CDR3 is 12 amino acids. In DNA form, the CDR3 reads TGTGCCACCTCTAGGACAGGGAATGAGCAGTTCTTC. This encodes CATSRTGNEQFF.

The chain links TRBV5-6 to TRBJ1-2; 7 positions agree with TRBD1. Germline-derived CDR1 and CDR2 are SGHDT and YYEEEE. V lost 2 bases, J lost 5 bases, and 6 bases stayed unmatched. CDR3 length: 14 residues. CDR3 protein: CASSLTGVEYGYTF. The CDR3 bases are TGTGCCAGCAGCTTAACAGGGGTGGAGTATGGCTACACCTTC.